A selection of T cell receptor beta chains follows, all from one sample in a study of identical twins. TCRdb itself ran the 5' RACE reads through MiXCR, one entry per CDR3 protein. The table lists more than 650,000 distinct CDR3 sequences, 6% to 6.5% of them singletons. The sample taken for sequencing was naive T cells sorted from blood. The source of these receptors is a man aged 18 to 30 in good health. Both conserved end residues are part of each CDR3. The order of the fields is J gene, clone size, D gene, V gene, CDR3 protein, CDR3 DNA. D genes are given only for firm matches. Size is stated for part of the rows, as once, few or many counts, or as a class when the clone is expanded.

TRBJ2-7 | many | . | TRBV15 | CATSTLRVGEQYF | TGTGCCACCAGCACCCTCAGGGTAGGCGAGCAGTACTTC
TRBJ2-5 | many | . | TRBV29-1 | CSVASPRSANKQETQYF | TGCAGCGTTGCTTCTCCCCGGTCAGCAAATAAACAAGAGACCCAGTACTTC
TRBJ1-2 | . | TRBD1 | TRBV29-1 | CSVAPGQPNYGYTF | TGCAGCGTTGCCCCGGGACAGCCGAACTATGGCTACACCTTC
TRBJ2-1 | . | TRBD2 | TRBV6-1 | CASRRGAGDWVNEQFF | TGTGCCAGCCGTCGGGGTGCGGGAGATTGGGTAAATGAGCAGTTCTTC
TRBJ2-4 | many | . | TRBV28 | CASSLRLKNIQYF | TGTGCCAGCAGTTTACGACTGAAAAACATTCAGTACTTC
TRBJ1-1 | few | . | TRBV7-9 | CASSLEYRSTEAFF | TGTGCCAGCAGCTTAGAGTACCGGAGCACTGAAGCTTTCTTT
TRBJ1-3 | few | . | TRBV3-1 | CASSQGLSEWTIYF | TGTGCCAGCAGCCAAGGTCTTTCGGAATGGACCATATATTTT
TRBJ2-7 | few | . | TRBV6-6 | CASRGASYEQYF | TGTGCGAGCCGGGGGGCCTCCTACGAGCAGTACTTC
TRBJ1-2 | few | . | TRBV2 | CASSEVVTYGYTF | TGTGCCAGCAGTGAGGTCGTGACCTATGGCTACACCTTC
TRBJ2-2 | . | . | TRBV11-2 | CASSFGSRRRAGELFF | TGTGCCAGCAGCTTCGGCTCCCGCCGACGCGCCGGGGAGCTGTTTTTT
TRBJ2-1 | few | TRBD2 | TRBV7-9 | CASSPGGDHEQFF | TGTGCCAGCAGCCCGGGGGGGGACCATGAGCAGTTCTTC